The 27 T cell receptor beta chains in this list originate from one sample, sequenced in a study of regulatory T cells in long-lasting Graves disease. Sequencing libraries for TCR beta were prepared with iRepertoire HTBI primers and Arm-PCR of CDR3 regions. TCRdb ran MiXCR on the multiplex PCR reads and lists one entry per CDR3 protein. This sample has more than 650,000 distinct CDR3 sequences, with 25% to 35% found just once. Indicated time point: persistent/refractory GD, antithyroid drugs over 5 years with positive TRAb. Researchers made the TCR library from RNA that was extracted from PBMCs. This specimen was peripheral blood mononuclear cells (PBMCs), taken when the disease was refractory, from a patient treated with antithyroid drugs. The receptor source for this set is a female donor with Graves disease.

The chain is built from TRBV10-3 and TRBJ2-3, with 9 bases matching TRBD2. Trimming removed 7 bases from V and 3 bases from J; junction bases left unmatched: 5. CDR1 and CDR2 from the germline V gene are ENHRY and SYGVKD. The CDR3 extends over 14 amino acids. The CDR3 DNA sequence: TGTGCCATCACCTTAGCGGGAGCTACAGATACGCAGTATTTT. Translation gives CAITLAGATDTQYF.

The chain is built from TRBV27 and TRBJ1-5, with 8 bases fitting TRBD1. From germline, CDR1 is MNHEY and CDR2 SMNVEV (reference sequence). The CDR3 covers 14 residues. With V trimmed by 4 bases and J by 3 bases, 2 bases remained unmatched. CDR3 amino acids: CASSWTGPNQPQHF. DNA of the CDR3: TGTGCCAGCAGTTGGACAGGGCCCAATCAGCCCCAGCATTTT.

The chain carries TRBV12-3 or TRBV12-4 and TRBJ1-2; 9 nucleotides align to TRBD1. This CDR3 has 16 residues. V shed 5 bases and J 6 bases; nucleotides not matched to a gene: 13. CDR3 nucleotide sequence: TGTGCCAGCAGTCCCCCCGGGACAGGGTCCCGAAATGGCTACACCTTC. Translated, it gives CASSPPGTGSRNGYTF.

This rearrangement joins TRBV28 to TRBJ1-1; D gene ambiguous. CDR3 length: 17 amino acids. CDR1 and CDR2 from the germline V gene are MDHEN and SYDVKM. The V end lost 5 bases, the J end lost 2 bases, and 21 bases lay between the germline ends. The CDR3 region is CASSPSPYLTRNTEAFF. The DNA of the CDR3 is TGTGCCAGCAGTCCTAGCCCATACTTGACACGAAACACTGAAGCTTTCTTT.

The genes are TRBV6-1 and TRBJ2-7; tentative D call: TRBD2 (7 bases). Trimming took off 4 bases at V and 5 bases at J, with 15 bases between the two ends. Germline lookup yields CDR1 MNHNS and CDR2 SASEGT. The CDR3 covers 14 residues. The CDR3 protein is CASSAGGFLNEQYF. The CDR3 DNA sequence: TGTGCCAGCAGTGCGGGGGGCTTTTTGAACGAGCAGTACTTC.

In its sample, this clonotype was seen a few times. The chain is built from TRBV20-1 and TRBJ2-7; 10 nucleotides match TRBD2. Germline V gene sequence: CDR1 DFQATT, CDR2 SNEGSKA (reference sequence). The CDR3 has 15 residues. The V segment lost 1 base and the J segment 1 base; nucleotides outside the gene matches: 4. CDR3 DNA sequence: TGCAGTGCTAGAGCGGAAGCGGGAGGGTCCTACGAGCAGTACTTC. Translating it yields CSARAEAGGSYEQYF.

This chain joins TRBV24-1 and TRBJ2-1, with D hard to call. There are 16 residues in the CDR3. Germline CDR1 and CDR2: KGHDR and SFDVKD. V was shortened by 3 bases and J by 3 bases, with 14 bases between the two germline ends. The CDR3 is CATSDTRRSHYNEQFF. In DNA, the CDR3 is TGTGCCACCAGTGATACGAGGCGTTCTCACTACAATGAGCAGTTCTTC.

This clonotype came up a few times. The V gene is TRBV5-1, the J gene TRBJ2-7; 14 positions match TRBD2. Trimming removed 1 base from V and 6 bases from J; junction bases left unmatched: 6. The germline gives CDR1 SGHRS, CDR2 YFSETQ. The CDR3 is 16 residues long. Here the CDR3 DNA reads TGCGCCAGCAGCTTGAACCCCGGGACTAGCGGGAGCGAGCAGTACTTC. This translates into CASSLNPGTSGSEQYF.

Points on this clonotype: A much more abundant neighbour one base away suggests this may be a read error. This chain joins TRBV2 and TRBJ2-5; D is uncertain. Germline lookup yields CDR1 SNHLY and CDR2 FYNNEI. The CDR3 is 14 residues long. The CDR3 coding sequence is TGTGCCAGCAGTGAATTGGTCTCACAAGAGACCCGGTACTTC. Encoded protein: CASSELVSQETRYF.

CDR3 region: CASSEWASGGTTDTQYF. The CDR3 DNA follows: TGTGCCAGCAGTGAATGGGCCAGCGGGGGGACCACAGATACGCAGTATTTT. The V call is TRBV2, the J call TRBJ2-3; 9 positions match TRBD2. CDR1 SNHLY and CDR2 FYNNEI come from the germline V gene. The CDR3 runs to 17 residues. V was clipped by 2 bases and J by 2 bases; unmatched bases: 8.

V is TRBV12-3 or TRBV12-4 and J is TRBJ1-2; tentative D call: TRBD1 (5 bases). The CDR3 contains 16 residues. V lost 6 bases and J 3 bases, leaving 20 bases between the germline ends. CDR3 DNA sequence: TGTGCCAGCAGCAGGCCGATCGGCCCGGGGGACTATGGCTACACCTTC. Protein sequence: CASSRPIGPGDYGYTF.

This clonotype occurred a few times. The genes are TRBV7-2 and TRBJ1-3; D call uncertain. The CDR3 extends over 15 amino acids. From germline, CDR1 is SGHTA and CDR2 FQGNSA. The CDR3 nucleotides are TGTTCGCAGCTGGGGTGGGCAGCCTCTGGAAACACCATATATTTT. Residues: CSQLGWAASGNTIYF.

The chain's CDR3 is CASRSRRKEGSPLHF. CDR3 nucleotides: TGTGCCAGCAGATCCAGACGAAAGGAGGGTTCACCCCTCCACTTT. This sequence joins TRBV12-3 or TRBV12-4 and TRBJ1-6, with D unclear. V dropped 6 bases and J dropped 9 bases, with 18 bases sitting between them. This CDR3 comprises 15 residues.

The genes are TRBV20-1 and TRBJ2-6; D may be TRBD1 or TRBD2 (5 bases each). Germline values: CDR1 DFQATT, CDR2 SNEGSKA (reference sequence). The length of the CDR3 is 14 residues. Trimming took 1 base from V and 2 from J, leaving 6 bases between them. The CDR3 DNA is TGCAGTGCTAGAGGAGGGGCTGGGGCCAACGTCCTGACTTTC. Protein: CSARGGAGANVLTF.

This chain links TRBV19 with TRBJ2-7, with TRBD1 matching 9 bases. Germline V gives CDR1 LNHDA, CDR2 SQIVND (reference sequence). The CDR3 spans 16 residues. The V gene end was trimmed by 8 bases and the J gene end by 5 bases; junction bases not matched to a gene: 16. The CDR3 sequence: CASLSKSGTGPNEQYF. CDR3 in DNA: TGTGCCAGTCTATCGAAATCCGGGACAGGGCCCAACGAGCAGTACTTC.

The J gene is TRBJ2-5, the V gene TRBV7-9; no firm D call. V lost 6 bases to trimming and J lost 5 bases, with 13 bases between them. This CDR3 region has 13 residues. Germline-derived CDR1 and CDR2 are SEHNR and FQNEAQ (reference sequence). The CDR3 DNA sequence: TGTGCCAGCAGTTCCGATGGAAGGGAGACCCAGTACTTC. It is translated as CASSSDGRETQYF. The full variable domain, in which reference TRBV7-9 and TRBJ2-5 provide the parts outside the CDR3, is DTGVSQNPRHKITKRGQNVTFRCDPISEHNRLYWYRQTLGQGPEFLTYFQNEAQLEKSRLLSDRFSAERPKGSFSTLEIQRTEQGDSAMYLCASSSDGRETQYFGPGTRLLVL.

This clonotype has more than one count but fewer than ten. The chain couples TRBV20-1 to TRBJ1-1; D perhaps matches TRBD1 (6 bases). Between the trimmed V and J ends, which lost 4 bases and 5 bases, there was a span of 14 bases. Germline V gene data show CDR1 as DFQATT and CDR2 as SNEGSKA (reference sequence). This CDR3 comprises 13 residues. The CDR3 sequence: CSAIYRVRTEAFF. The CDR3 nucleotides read TGCAGTGCTATCTACAGGGTACGGACTGAAGCTTTCTTT.

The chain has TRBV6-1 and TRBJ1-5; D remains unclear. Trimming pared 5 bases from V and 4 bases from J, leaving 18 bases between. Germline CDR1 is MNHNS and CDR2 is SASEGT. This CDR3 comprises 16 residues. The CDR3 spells CASSPRRSLRNQPQHF. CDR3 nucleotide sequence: TGTGCCAGCAGTCCTCGACGGTCCCTACGGAATCAGCCCCAGCATTTT.

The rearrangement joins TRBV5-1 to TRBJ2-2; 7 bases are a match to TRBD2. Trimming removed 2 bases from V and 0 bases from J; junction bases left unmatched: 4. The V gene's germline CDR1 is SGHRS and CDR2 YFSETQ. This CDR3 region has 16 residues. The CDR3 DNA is TGCGCCAGCAGCTTAACCGGGACTACGAACACCGGGGAGCTGTTTTTT. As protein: CASSLTGTTNTGELFF.

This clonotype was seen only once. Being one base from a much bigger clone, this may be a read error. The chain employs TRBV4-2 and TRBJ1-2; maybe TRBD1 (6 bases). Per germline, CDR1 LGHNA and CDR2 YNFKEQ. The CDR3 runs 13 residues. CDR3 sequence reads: CVSSQEGGYGYTF. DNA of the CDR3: TGTGTCAGCAGCCAAGAAGGGGGCTATGGCTACACCTTC.

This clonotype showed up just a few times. CDR3 nucleotide sequence: TGTGCCAGCAGCGCGGGACAGGGGGATGGGTATGGCTACACCTTC. It yields the protein CASSAGQGDGYGYTF. The chain recombines TRBV5-5 with TRBJ1-2; 11 bases align to TRBD1. The trim removed 4 bases at V and 5 bases at J, leaving 7 bases unmatched. CDR1 and CDR2 from the germline V gene are SGHKS and YYEKEE (reference sequence). The CDR3 covers 15 residues.

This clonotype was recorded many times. The CDR3: CASSQVPSGYYEQYF. The CDR3 nucleotides are TGTGCCAGCAGCCAAGTCCCTAGCGGGTACTACGAGCAGTACTTC. This chain uses TRBV3-1 with TRBJ2-7; TRBD2 matches 8 bases. V lost 1 base to trimming and J lost 3 bases; unmatched junction nucleotides: 5. CDR1 is LGHDT and CDR2 is YNNKEL in the germline V gene (reference sequence). The CDR3 totals 15 residues.

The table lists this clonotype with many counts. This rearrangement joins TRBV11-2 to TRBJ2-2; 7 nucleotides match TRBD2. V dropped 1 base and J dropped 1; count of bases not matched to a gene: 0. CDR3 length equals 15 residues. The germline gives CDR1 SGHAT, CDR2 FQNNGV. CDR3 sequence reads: CASSLASGNTGELFF. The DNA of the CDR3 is TGTGCCAGCAGCTTAGCTAGCGGGAACACCGGGGAGCTGTTTTTT.

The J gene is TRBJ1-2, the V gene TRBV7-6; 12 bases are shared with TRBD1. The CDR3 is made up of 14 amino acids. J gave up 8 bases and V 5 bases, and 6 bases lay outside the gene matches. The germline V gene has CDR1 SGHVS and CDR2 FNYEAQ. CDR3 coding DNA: TGTGCCAGCAGCGGGGGACAGGGGGCCGAGGGCTACACCTTC. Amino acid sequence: CASSGGQGAEGYTF.

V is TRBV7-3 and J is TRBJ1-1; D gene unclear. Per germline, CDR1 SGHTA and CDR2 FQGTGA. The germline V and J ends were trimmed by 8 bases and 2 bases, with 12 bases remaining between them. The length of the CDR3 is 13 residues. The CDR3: CASGEGRNTEAFF. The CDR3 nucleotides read TGTGCCAGCGGGGAAGGGAGAAACACTGAAGCTTTCTTT.

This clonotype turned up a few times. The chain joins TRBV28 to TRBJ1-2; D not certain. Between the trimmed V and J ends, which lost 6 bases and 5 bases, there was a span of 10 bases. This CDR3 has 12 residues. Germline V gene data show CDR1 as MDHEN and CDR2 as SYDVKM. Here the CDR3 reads CASRTYGYGYTF. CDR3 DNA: TGTGCCAGCAGGACCTACGGATATGGCTACACCTTC.

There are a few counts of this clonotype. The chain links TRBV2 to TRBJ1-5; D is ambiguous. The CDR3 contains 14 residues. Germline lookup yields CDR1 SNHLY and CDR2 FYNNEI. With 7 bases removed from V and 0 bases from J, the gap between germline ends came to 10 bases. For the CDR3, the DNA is TGTGCCAGCACCACGCTATATAGCAATCAGCCCCAGCATTTT. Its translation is CASTTLYSNQPQHF. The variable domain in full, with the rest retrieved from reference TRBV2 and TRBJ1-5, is EPEVTQTPSHQVTQMGQEVILRCVPISNHLYFYWYRQILGQKVEFLVSFYNNEISEKSEIFDDQFSVERPDGSNFTLKIRSTKLEDSAMYFCASTTLYSNQPQHFGDGTRLSIL.